These 23 T cell receptor beta chains originate from one sample sequenced in a study of blood T cell repertoires in COVID-19. Using immunoSEQ multiplex PCR, the repertoire was profiled, and TCRdb retains in-frame clones only, with some absent. Of 200,000 to 300,000 clones detected, around four fifths appear once; the ten largest clones hold 3.5% to 5%. The sample taken for sequencing was peripheral blood. The source is a man aged 55 to 69 with acute or convalescent COVID-19.

The chain has TRBV5-1 and TRBJ1-3; 7 positions match TRBD1. Germline CDR1 and CDR2: SGHRS and YFSETQ. With 4 bases clipped from V and 2 bases from J, the junction kept 3 bases outside the gene matches. The CDR3 loop spans 14 amino acids. Here the CDR3 reads CASSPGTAGNTIYF. The CDR3 nucleotides read TGCGCCAGCAGCCCCGGGACAGCTGGAAACACCATATATTTT. The full variable domain, in which reference TRBV5-1 and TRBJ1-3 provide the parts outside the CDR3, is KAGVTQTPRYLIKTRGQQVTLSCSPISGHRSVSWYQQTPGQGLQFLFEYFSETQRNKGNFPGRFSGRQFSNSRSEMNVSTLELGDSALYLCASSPGTAGNTIYFGEGSWLTVV.

This clone was counted a single time. The gene calls are TRBV30 and TRBJ2-7, with 12 bases aligning to TRBD1. The CDR3 loop spans 16 amino acids. Trimming removed 0 bases from V and 4 bases from J; junction bases left unmatched: 7. CDR1 and CDR2 from the germline V gene are GTSNPN and SVGIG (reference sequence). Here the CDR3 DNA reads TGTGCCTGGAGTGTACGTCAGGGACAGGGGGCTTACGAGCAGTACTTC. This translates into CAWSVRQGQGAYEQYF.

This clone was counted once. The chain carries TRBV2 and TRBJ2-2, with a tentative D call TRBD1 (6 bases). The CDR3 is 16 amino acids. Germline-derived CDR1 and CDR2 are SNHLY and FYNNEI. Deletions cut 1 base from V and 6 bases from J, with 15 bases between. CDR3 sequence: CASSEDDRYLPGELFF. Here the CDR3 DNA reads TGTGCCAGCAGTGAAGACGACAGGTATCTGCCCGGGGAGCTGTTTTTT.

This clone was seen just once. The rearrangement uses TRBV7-2 and TRBJ2-7; 10 positions agree with TRBD2. CDR3 length: 15 amino acids. Germline CDR1 and CDR2: SGHTA and FQGNSA. J lost 6 bases, V lost 1 base, and 6 bases had no gene match. Here the CDR3 reads CASSLGGLASIEQYF. As DNA, the CDR3 is TGTGCCAGCAGCTTAGGGGGACTAGCGTCGATCGAGCAGTACTTC.

The genes are TRBV19 and TRBJ2-1; 8 nucleotides match TRBD2. Germline CDR1 reads LNHDA; CDR2 reads SQIVND (reference sequence). V was pared by 5 bases and J by 6 bases, with 12 bases of the junction left unmatched. The CDR3 contains 16 residues. CDR3 bases: TGTGCCAGTAGTCCACTCGGGAGGGGGGGAGGCAATGAGCAGTTCTTC. Its translation: CASSPLGRGGGNEQFF.

V and J are TRBV6-5 and TRBJ2-5; D possibly corresponds to TRBD2 (5 bases). V lost 7 bases and J 5 bases, leaving 8 bases between the germline ends. CDR1 and CDR2 (germline): MNHEY, SVGAGI. The CDR3 totals 11 residues. This chain's CDR3 is CASTRRETQYF. Written as DNA, the CDR3 is TGTGCCAGCACTAGGAGGGAGACCCAGTACTTC.

CDR3 sequence: CASSWTVSSGNTIYF. The DNA for the CDR3 is TGTGCCAGCAGCTGGACTGTGAGCTCTGGAAACACCATATATTTT. The chain links TRBV11-2 to TRBJ1-3; no clear D gene. CDR3 length: 15 residues. Germline loops: CDR1 SGHAT, CDR2 FQNNGV. Deletions cut 4 bases from V and 0 bases from J, with 10 bases between.

The CDR3 nucleotides are TGTGCCAGCAGCCAAGCCGCCCGCACAGATACGCAGTATTTT. The encoded protein is CASSQAARTDTQYF. The J gene is TRBJ2-3, the V gene TRBV11-2; the D is unclear. Per the germline V gene, CDR1 is SGHAT and CDR2 is FQNNGV. The CDR3 has 14 amino acids. V dropped 5 bases and J dropped 1 base, with 10 bases sitting between them. The full variable domain, its missing parts supplied by reference TRBV11-2 and TRBJ2-3, is EAGVAQSPRYKIIEKRQSVAFWCNPISGHATLYWYQQILGQGPKLLIQFQNNGVVDDSQLPKDRFSAERLKGVDSTLKIQPAKLEDSAVYLCASSQAARTDTQYFGPGTRLTVL.

This chain connects TRBV19 to TRBJ2-5; 12 bases are shared with TRBD1. Germline CDR1 is LNHDA and CDR2 is SQIVND (reference sequence). This CDR3 is built from 16 residues. J gave up 5 bases and V 1 base, and 5 bases lay outside the gene matches. The chain's CDR3 is CASSIGGTGGGETQYF. DNA for the CDR3: TGTGCCAGTAGTATAGGAGGGACAGGGGGCGGGGAGACCCAGTACTTC. Together with reference TRBV19 and TRBJ2-5, the CDR3 gives the full variable domain: DGGITQSPKYLFRKEGQNVTLSCEQNLNHDAMYWYRQDPGQGLRLIYYSQIVNDFQKGDIAEGYSVSREKKESFPLTVTSAQKNPTAFYLCASSIGGTGGGETQYFGPGTRLLVL.

This chain links TRBV21-1 with TRBJ2-1; no DNA check was done on the table's D call, TRBD1. TRBV21-1 is an annotated pseudogene. The CDR3 spans 16 residues. The CDR3 bases are TGTGCCAGCAGCAAAGATCAGGGGGCTCGGATCAATGAGCAGTTCTTC. This sequence encodes CASSKDQGARINEQFF.

This chain uses TRBV7-6 with TRBJ2-7; tentatively, D is TRBD1 (5 bases). The V and J ends lost 1 base and 0 bases respectively, with 10 bases between them. Germline CDR1 is SGHVS and CDR2 is FNYEAQ. This CDR3 has 15 amino acids. DNA for the CDR3: TGTGCCAGCAGCTTAGAACAGGCAAGCTCCTACGAGCAGTACTTC. Translated, it gives CASSLEQASSYEQYF. Complete variable domain (other parts from reference TRBV7-6 and TRBJ2-7): GAGVSQSPRYKVTKRGQDVALRCDPISGHVSLYWYRQALGQGPEFLTYFNYEAQQDKSGLPNDRFSAERPEGSISTLTIQRTEQRDSAMYRCASSLEQASSYEQYFGPGTRLTVT.

This chain connects TRBV5-1 to TRBJ1-1; the match to TRBD1 covers 9 bases. The J segment lost 0 bases and the V segment lost 6 bases, leaving 6 bases of the junction unmatched. Germline lookup yields CDR1 SGHRS and CDR2 YFSETQ. The CDR3 spans 15 residues. The CDR3 is CASNFGTGMNTEAFF. The CDR3 DNA reads TGCGCCAGCAACTTCGGGACAGGGATGAACACTGAAGCTTTCTTT. Supplemented by reference TRBV5-1 and TRBJ1-1, the full variable domain reads KAGVTQTPRYLIKTRGQQVTLSCSPISGHRSVSWYQQTPGQGLQFLFEYFSETQRNKGNFPGRFSGRQFSNSRSEMNVSTLELGDSALYLCASNFGTGMNTEAFFGQGTRLTVV.

V is TRBV6-5 and J is TRBJ2-5; 7 nucleotides agree with TRBD1. CDR3 size: 16 residues. CDR1 is MNHEY, CDR2 SVGAGI, per germline. The ends lost 4 bases at V and 0 bases at J; junction bases unmatched: 8. CDR3: CASSLYGQEYQETQYF. The CDR3 DNA is TGTGCCAGCAGTTTATATGGACAGGAGTACCAAGAGACCCAGTACTTC.

The rearrangement uses TRBV5-4 and TRBJ1-1; 7 bases match TRBD1. CDR3 length equals 15 residues. V gave up 0 bases and J gave up 4 bases; unmatched junction bases: 6. Germline CDR1 reads SGHNT; CDR2 reads YYREEE (reference sequence). The CDR3 region has the DNA TGTGCCAGCAGCTTGGGACAGGGTCGCGGCACTGAAGCTTTCTTT. This gives the protein CASSLGQGRGTEAFF.

V usage is TRBV12-3 or TRBV12-4 and J usage is TRBJ2-5; weak D call: TRBD2 (7 bases). V was trimmed by 6 bases and J by 5 bases, leaving 13 bases between them. CDR3 length equals 13 residues. CDR3 sequence (DNA): TGTGCCAGCAGCTCGAGGGGGGGTGAGACCCAGTACTTC. The encoded protein is CASSSRGGETQYF.

The chain recombines TRBV18 with TRBJ1-2, with D unclear. The CDR3 length is 14 residues. The V gene lost 2 bases and the J gene lost 3 bases, with 10 bases spanning the gap. Germline V lookup: CDR1 KGHSH, CDR2 LQKENI. The CDR3, as DNA: TGTGCCAGCTCACCATCCCAGGACTACTATGGCTACACCTTC. Protein: CASSPSQDYYGYTF.

J is TRBJ2-7 and V is TRBV2, with 11 bases matching TRBD2. CDR3 length equals 17 residues. Germline-derived CDR1 and CDR2 are SNHLY and FYNNEI. V shed 2 bases and J 5 bases; nucleotides not matched to a gene: 11. CDR3: CASSEPASGGPGHEQYF. In DNA, the CDR3 is TGTGCCAGCAGTGAACCGGCTAGCGGGGGGCCCGGTCACGAGCAGTACTTC.

V usage is TRBV6-2 or TRBV6-3 and J usage is TRBJ2-6; TRBD1 is a possible D gene (7 bases). V lost 0 bases to trimming and J lost 1 base, with 13 bases between them. CDR1 is MNHEY, CDR2 SVGEGT, per germline. The CDR3 is 18 amino acids. CDR3 in DNA: TGTGCCAGCAGTTACTCCGGCAGGGGGGCATCTGGGGCCAACGTCCTGACTTTC. Residues: CASSYSGRGASGANVLTF.

V is TRBV3-1 (or the pseudogene TRBV3-2) and J is TRBJ2-5, with 10 bases fitting TRBD1. Germline V lookup: CDR1 LGHDT, CDR2 YNNKEL (reference sequence). The V segment lost 1 base and the J segment 2 bases; nucleotides outside the gene matches: 10. The CDR3 runs to 18 residues. CDR3 sequence (DNA): TGTGCCAGCAGCCAAGTTTACCACCGGGACAGGGGACAAGAGACCCAGTACTTC. Its translation: CASSQVYHRDRGQETQYF.

V is TRBV20-1 and J is TRBJ1-1; D remains ambiguous. Germline V gives CDR1 DFQATT, CDR2 SNEGSKA (reference sequence). The V end was cut by 3 bases, the J end by 8 bases, with 13 bases between. This CDR3 region has 12 residues. The chain's CDR3 is CSASGSGGEAFF. CDR3 DNA sequence: TGCAGTGCTAGTGGGTCGGGTGGAGAAGCTTTCTTT.

This clone came up once. The chain has TRBV3-1 (or the pseudogene TRBV3-2) and TRBJ2-3; D not certain. The CDR3 extends over 14 amino acids. V shed 1 base and J shed 0 bases, with 5 bases lying between them. CDR1 is LGHDT, CDR2 YNNKEL, per germline (reference sequence). The CDR3 nucleotides read TGTGCCAGCAGCCAAGTATCTAGCACAGATACGCAGTATTTT. It specifies CASSQVSSTDTQYF.

The chain couples TRBV6-5 to TRBJ2-1, with D perhaps matching TRBD1 (6 bases). CDR3 length: 14 residues. V was cut by 6 bases and J by 7 bases, with 16 bases left in between. Germline CDR1 MNHEY, CDR2 SVGAGI. This CDR3 reads CASRWTVASNEQFF. CDR3 coding DNA: TGTGCCAGCAGATGGACAGTCGCCTCAAATGAGCAGTTCTTC.

V is TRBV6-5 and J is TRBJ2-7, with 8 bases aligning to TRBD1. V trimming: 1 base; J trimming: 6 bases; junction bases outside the gene matches: 8. CDR1 and CDR2 from the germline V gene are MNHEY and SVGAGI. This CDR3 has 15 amino acids. The CDR3, as DNA: TGTGCCAGCAGTTACTTCAGGGGGCCGGTCGCCGAGCAGTACTTC. Translating it yields CASSYFRGPVAEQYF.